Here is one TCR beta chain with its context. Its antigen remains unidentified. No per-base quality is available; no much larger clone lies one base away. This specimen belongs to a study of tumor-infiltrating lymphocytes in oesophageal squamous cell carcinoma (dated by TCRdb to 2016 to 2018). The CDR1 and CDR2 encoded by the germline V gene are SGHTA and FQGNSA. From cysteine to phenylalanine, the CDR3 is 14 amino acids long. Here the CDR3 DNA is all that survives: 42 bases in frame from base 1. Libraries were constructed by PCR. TCRdb names Illumina HiSeq 2000 as the instrument used. The raw public reads went through TCRdb reprocessing: fastp at Q25, MiXCR clone calling, in-frame beta chains kept. Each record represents a unique CDR3 protein, reported with the most common genes and DNA among its rows. Counted in this sample were some 10,000 distinct CDR3 sequences; over 55% of them appeared once. Of the sample, around 27% falls within the top ten clones.

Rearrangement joined TRBV7-2 to TRBJ2-7; the D assignment is uncertain and may be TRBD1 or TRBD2, with 5 bases supporting each. Matching the DNA end better, TRBJ2-1 makes the J call doubtful. The clonotype comes from a female donor with esophageal squamous cell carcinoma. The sample consisted of esophageal tumor tissue. In nucleotides, the sequence is TGTGCCAGCAGCAGGGACGCCGCTCTGAGTGAGCAGTTCTTC. It specifies CASSRDAALSEQFF.